The clone carrying this TCR beta chain was detected a few times. The data are from a study of T-cell reconstitution after alpha-beta-depleted transplantation in children. A library of TCRbeta sequences, prepared with unique molecular identifiers, was generated. TCRdb analysed the PCR reads with MiXCR anew, one entry per CDR3 protein. The sample contains 700,000 to 950,000 distinct CDR3 sequences, roughly 15% of which appear only once. The length of the CDR3 is 16 residues. The trim removed 4 bases at V and 3 bases at J, leaving 5 bases unmatched. CDR1 and CDR2 (germline): LNHDA, SQIVND (reference sequence).

The TCR comes from a male patient younger than 18 who had a stem cell transplant for acute lymphoblastic leukemia, so the T cells may come from the graft donor. This specimen consisted of PBMCs, mostly from graft donor cells, obtained 360 days after TCRalphabeta/CD19-depleted stem cell transplant. The rearrangement joins TRBV19 to TRBJ2-6, with TRBD1 matching 8 bases. The CDR3 DNA follows: TGTGCCAGTAGTACCCCCGGGACAGGTGGGGCCAACGTCCTGACTTTC. Its translation: CASSTPGTGGANVLTF.